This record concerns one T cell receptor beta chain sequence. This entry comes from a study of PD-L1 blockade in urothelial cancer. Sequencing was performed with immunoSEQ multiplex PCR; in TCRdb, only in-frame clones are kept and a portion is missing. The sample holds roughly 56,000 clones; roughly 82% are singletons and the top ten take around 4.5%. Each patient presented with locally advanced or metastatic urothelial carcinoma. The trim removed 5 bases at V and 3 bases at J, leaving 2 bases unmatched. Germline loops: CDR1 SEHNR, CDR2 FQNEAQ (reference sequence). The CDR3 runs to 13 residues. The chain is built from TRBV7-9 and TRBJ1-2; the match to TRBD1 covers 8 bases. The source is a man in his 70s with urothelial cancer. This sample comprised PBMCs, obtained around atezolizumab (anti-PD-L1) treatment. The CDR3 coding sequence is TGTGCCAGCAGCCAGGGACAGGACTATGGCTACACCTTC. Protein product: CASSQGQDYGYTF.